Listed below are T cell receptor beta chains from one sample, sequenced in a study of shared clonotypes between healthy human individuals. Measured with immunoSEQ multiplex PCR; TCRdb has only the in-frame clones, and not every one. The data show fewer than 1.6 million clones, with approximately 98.5% seen just once and approximately 0.38% held by the top ten. The specimen was naive CD4+ T cells sorted from blood. The receptors derive from a man aged 25 to 45 in good health. Each CDR3 is given with its conserved first and last residue. A D gene is named only where the DNA matches it firmly. For some rows the clone size is stated as once, few or many, or as a class when expanded; others skip it.

clone size,V gene,J gene,D gene,CDR3 DNA,CDR3 protein
.,TRBV15,TRBJ2-7,.,TGTGCCACCAGCGCGACTACTGTATCATCCGAGCAGTACTTC,CATSATTVSSEQYF
.,TRBV5-4,TRBJ2-5,.,TGTGCCAGCAGCCCGGACTATTCCCAAGAGACCCAGTACTTC,CASSPDYSQETQYF
.,TRBV4-3,TRBJ2-7,TRBD1,TGCGCCAGCAGCCAAGAAGCACCCACAGGGGGCATCTCCTACGAGCAGTACTTC,CASSQEAPTGGISYEQYF
.,TRBV4-3,TRBJ2-7,TRBD2,TGCGCCAGCAGCCAGGATCCAGCGGGAGTCGCCTACGAGCAGTACTTC,CASSQDPAGVAYEQYF
.,TRBV9,TRBJ2-2,TRBD2,TGTGCCAGCAGCAGAGCGGGAGTTACCGGGGAGCTGTTTTTT,CASSRAGVTGELFF
.,TRBV5-1,TRBJ2-5,TRBD2,TGCGCCAGCAGCTTTGGGGGAGGGGAGACCCAGTACTTC,CASSFGGGETQYF
once,TRBV10-1,TRBJ2-2,.,TGCGCCAGCAGTGAGAACGACTTATACACCGGGGAGCTGTTTTTT,CASSENDLYTGELFF
.,TRBV28,TRBJ1-1,.,TGTGCCAGCAGTTTAACGGCGGGGGAGACTGAAGCTTTCTTT,CASSLTAGETEAFF
.,TRBV19,TRBJ2-2,.,TGTGCCAGTAGTATAGATGGGCCAGGGGAGCTGTTTTTT,CASSIDGPGELFF
.,TRBV7-2,TRBJ1-1,.,TGTGCCAGCAGGCGGGCTATGAACACTGAAGCTTTCTTT,CASRRAMNTEAFF
.,TRBV13,TRBJ1-3,TRBD1,TGTGCCAGCAGCACGCCCAGGGGGCGCAAAGGAAACACCATATATTTT,CASSTPRGRKGNTIYF
.,TRBV5-1,TRBJ1-3,.,TGCGCCAGCAGCTTGGACGCTGAGATCTCTGGAAACACCATATATTTT,CASSLDAEISGNTIYF
.,TRBV29-1,TRBJ2-3,TRBD2,TGCAGCGTTGAAGAGGGGGGGTGGACAGATACGCAGTATTTT,CSVEEGGWTDTQYF
.,TRBV5-1,TRBJ1-1,.,TGCGCCAGCAGCTTGGATGGGGGGACCGGAGGGGCTTTCTTT,CASSLDGGTGGAFF
.,TRBV7-8,TRBJ2-3,.,TGTGCCACCCAAACGGGTGGGGCTCCGGACACAGATACGCAGTATTTT,CATQTGGAPDTDTQYF
.,TRBV5-1,TRBJ2-5,.,TGCGCCAGCAGATCACACCGGGGCCTCAAAGAGACCCAGTACTTC,CASRSHRGLKETQYF
.,TRBV28,TRBJ2-3,TRBD1,TGTGCCAGCAGTTTCGGGGACAGGGAGACAGATACGCAGTATTTT,CASSFGDRETDTQYF
.,TRBV28,TRBJ1-1,.,TGTGCCAGCAGTTTTTCGGCCCCTAACGGTGAAGCTTTCTTT,CASSFSAPNGEAFF
.,TRBV5-1,TRBJ2-5,.,TGCGCCAGCAGGCAGTCGGGGGCGGAGACCCAGTACTTC,CASRQSGAETQYF
.,TRBV9,TRBJ2-3,.,TGTGCCAGCAGCGTGGAGATAGCGGCCACAGATACGCAGTATTTT,CASSVEIAATDTQYF
.,TRBV5-4,TRBJ1-1,TRBD1,TGTGCCAGCAGCCCGGGGACAGGAGGGGACACTGAAGCTTTCTTT,CASSPGTGGDTEAFF
.,TRBV11-2,TRBJ1-5,TRBD1,TGTGCCAGCAGCTTGGGACAGGGGTATCAGCCCCAGCATTTT,CASSLGQGYQPQHF
.,TRBV29-1,TRBJ2-2,.,TGCAGCGTAGTCAGGGGCACCGGGGAGCTGTTTTTT,CSVVRGTGELFF
.,TRBV5-1,TRBJ2-1,TRBD2,TGCGCCAGCCAGCTGACTAGCGACTACAATGAGCAGTTCTTC,CASQLTSDYNEQFF
.,TRBV9,TRBJ2-1,TRBD2,TGTGCCAGCAGCGCGTCCGGGACTAGCGGGAATGAGCAGTTCTTC,CASSASGTSGNEQFF
once,TRBV6-5,TRBJ2-7,TRBD2,TGTGCCAGCAGTCCCGGGACTACCTACGAGCAGTACTTC,CASSPGTTYEQYF
.,TRBV11-2,TRBJ1-2,.,TGTGCCAGCAGCAAAAGACAGGAGGGGGGACCCTATGGCTACACCTTC,CASSKRQEGGPYGYTF
.,TRBV5-6,TRBJ2-1,TRBD2,TGTGCCAGCAGCTCTAGCGGGAACTACAATGAGCAGTTCTTC,CASSSSGNYNEQFF
.,TRBV5-6,TRBJ2-3,.,TGTGCCAGCAGCTTCATGGCAGTATCAGATACGCAGTATTTT,CASSFMAVSDTQYF
.,TRBV18,TRBJ2-1,TRBD1,TGTGCCAGCTCACCCACAGGGGTGGAGCAGTTCTTC,CASSPTGVEQFF
once,TRBV5-6,TRBJ2-5,.,TGTGCCAGCACTGTGGGGGCCCAAGAGACCCAGTACTTC,CASTVGAQETQYF